This T cell receptor beta chain is drawn from a study of cytomegalovirus exposure and HLA in healthy donors. General study results and limits: Most TCR beta V segments were productive about 87% or about 30% of the time in an earlier analysis. An Asian-associated ancestry cluster reportedly showed fewer N-insertions than the approximately 700-donor mean in a later analysis.

60 Vbeta and 13 Jbeta primers were used in PCR. How the authors handled the data: Approximately 9.9 million shared chains were among the 80 million or so unique TCR beta chains that a later analysis counted. Profiling relied on immunoSEQ multiplex PCR, and the TCRdb table lists in-frame clones only, not all of them. V and J calls and clone size come straight from that table; D and trimming were deduced from the DNA. The data hold 150,000 to 200,000 clones, with 65% to 75% observed a single time. This clone was recorded only once. Its specificity is unknown. The sequence was obtained from a girl aged 5 to 17 in good health and CMV-seronegative. Sequenced: PBMCs.

The CDR3 region has the DNA TGCGCCAGCAGCTTGTGGGACAGCCCCTCTGAAGCTTTCTTT. Encoded protein: CASSLWDSPSEAFF. This sequence joins TRBV5-1 and TRBJ1-1; 7 nucleotides line up with TRBD1. Germline CDR1 and CDR2: SGHRS and YFSETQ. Trimming took 1 base from V and 6 from J; bases not matched to a gene: 6. CDR3 length equals 14 residues.